This T cell receptor beta chain was sequenced in a study of T cell responses to AZD1222 COVID-19 vaccine. Study conclusions and caveats: Breadth and depth of Spike-specific TCRs rose after two AZD1222 doses. At baseline, seropositivity was found in only a handful of AZD1222 recipients. A mostly white British donor set with more females was recruited, and clonal diversity was possibly underestimated. Repertoire collection took place solely once the T cell response had peaked.

This clone occurred a few times. The antigen remains undetermined. Some clones are missing from TCRdb's copy, which holds only in-frame ones; the method was immunoSEQ multiplex PCR. The table lists around 99,000 clones, roughly 87% of them singletons. V shed 2 bases, J shed 10 bases, and the junction held 8 bases outside the gene matches. Germline V lookup: CDR1 MNHEY, CDR2 SVGEGT. This CDR3 contains 14 residues. The chain couples TRBV6-2 or TRBV6-3 to TRBJ1-5, with 7 bases lining up with TRBD1. The sequence was collected from an adult in good health. The material was peripheral blood, obtained on day 0 of MenACWY control vaccination. The CDR3 DNA follows: TGTGCCAGCAGTTACGGACAGGAGACGGATCCCCAGCATTTT. Encoded protein: CASSYGQETDPQHF.